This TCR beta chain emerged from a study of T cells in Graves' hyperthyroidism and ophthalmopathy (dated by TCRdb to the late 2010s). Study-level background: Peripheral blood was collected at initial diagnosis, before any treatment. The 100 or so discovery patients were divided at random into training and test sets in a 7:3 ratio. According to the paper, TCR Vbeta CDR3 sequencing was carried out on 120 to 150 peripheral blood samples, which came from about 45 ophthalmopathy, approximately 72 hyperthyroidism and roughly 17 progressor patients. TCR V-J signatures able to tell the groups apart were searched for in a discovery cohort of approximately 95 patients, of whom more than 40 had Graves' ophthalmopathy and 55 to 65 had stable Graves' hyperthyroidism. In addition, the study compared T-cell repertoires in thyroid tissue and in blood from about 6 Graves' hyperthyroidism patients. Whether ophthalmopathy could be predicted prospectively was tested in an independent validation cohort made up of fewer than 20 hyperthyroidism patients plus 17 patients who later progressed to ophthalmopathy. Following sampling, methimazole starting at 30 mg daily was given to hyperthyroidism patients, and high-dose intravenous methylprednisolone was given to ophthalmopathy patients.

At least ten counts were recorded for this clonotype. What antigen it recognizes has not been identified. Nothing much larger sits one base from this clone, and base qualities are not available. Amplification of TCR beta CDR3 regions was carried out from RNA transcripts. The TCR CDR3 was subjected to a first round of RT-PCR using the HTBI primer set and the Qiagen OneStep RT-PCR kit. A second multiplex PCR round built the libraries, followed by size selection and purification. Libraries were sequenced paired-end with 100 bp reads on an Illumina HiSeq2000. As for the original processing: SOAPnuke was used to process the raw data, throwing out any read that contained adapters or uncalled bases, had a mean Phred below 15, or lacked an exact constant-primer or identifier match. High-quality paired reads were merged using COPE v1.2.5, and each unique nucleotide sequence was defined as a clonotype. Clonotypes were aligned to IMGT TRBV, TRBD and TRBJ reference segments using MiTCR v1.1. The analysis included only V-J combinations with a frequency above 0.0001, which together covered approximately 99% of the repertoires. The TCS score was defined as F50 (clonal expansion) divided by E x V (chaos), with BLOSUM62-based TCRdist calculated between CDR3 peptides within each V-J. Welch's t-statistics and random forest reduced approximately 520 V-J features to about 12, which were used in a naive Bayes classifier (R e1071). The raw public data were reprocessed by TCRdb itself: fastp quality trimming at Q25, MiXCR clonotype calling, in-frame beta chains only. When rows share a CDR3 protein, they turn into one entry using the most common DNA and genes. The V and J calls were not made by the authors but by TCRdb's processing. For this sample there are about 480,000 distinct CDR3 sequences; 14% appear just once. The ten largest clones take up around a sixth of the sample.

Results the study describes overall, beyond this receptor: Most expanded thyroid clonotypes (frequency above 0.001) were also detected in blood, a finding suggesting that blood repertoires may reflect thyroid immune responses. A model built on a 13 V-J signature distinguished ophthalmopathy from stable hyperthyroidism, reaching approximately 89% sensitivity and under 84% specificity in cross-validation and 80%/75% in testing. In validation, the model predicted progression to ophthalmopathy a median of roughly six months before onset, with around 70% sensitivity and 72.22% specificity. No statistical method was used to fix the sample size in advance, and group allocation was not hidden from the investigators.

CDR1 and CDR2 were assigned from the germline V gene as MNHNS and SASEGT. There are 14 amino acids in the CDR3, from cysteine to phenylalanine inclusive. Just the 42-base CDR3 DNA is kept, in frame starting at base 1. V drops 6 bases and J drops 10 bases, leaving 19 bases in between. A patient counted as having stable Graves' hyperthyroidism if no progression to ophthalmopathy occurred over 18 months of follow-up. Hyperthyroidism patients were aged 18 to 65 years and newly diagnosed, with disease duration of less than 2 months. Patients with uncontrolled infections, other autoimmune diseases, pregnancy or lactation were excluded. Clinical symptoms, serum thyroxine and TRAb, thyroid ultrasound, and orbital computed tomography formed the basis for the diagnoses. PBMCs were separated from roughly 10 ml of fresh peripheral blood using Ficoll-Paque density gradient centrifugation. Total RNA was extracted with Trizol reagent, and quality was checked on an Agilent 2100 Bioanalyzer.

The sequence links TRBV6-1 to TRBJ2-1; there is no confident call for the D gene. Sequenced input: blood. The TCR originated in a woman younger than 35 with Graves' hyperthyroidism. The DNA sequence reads TGTGCCAGCAGCGCTAACACCGCCTTACGGGAGCAGTTCTTC. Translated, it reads CASSANTALREQFF.